The present entry profiles one T cell receptor beta chain with its context. Its antigen is currently unknown. This record belongs to a study of cytomegalovirus exposure and HLA in healthy donors. Study-wide context: The roughly 120 million unique TCR beta sequences, from roughly 170 million T cells, were found by an earlier analysis.

Germline values: CDR1 GTSNPN, CDR2 SVGIG (reference sequence). The CDR3 is made up of 13 amino acids. V shed 1 base and J shed 7 bases, with 13 bases lying between them. PCR was performed using 60 Vbeta and 13 Jbeta primers. Using immunoSEQ multiplex PCR, the repertoire was profiled, and TCRdb retains in-frame clones only, with some absent. The repertoire has 90,000 to 150,000 clones, approximately 80% of them found once; the top ten carry more than 1.4%. Study-wide points: Later analysis identified a missense DCLRE1C variant that was linked to TCR beta V- and J-gene trimming.

Sequencing used PBMCs. The chain recombines TRBV30 with TRBJ1-2, with D possibly TRBD1 on 6 matching bases. The sequence was collected from a woman younger than 35 in good health and CMV-seronegative. The CDR3 protein is CAWSDRVSGGYTF. The CDR3 bases are TGTGCCTGGAGTGACAGGGTTTCGGGTGGCTACACCTTC.